This TCR beta chain came from a study of control samples from healthy donors and cancer patients. This CDR3 is 13 amino acids long. CDR1 is SGHRS and CDR2 is YFSETQ in the germline V gene. V shed 6 bases and J shed 5 bases, with 14 bases lying between them. Clones were sequenced by immunoSEQ multiplex PCR, and TCRdb holds only the in-frame ones, with some missing. The sample records about 48,000 clones, over 90% being singletons. The receptor was isolated from a woman aged 45-65 years with head and neck cancer. Source material: PBMCs. The chain is built from TRBV5-1 and TRBJ2-5; D is unclear. CDR3 in amino acids: CASTYSGPETQYF. The CDR3 region has the DNA TGCGCCAGCACCTACTCCGGGCCGGAGACCCAGTACTTC.